This record concerns one T cell receptor beta chain sequence. Its antigen remains unidentified. The entry originates in a study of brain T cells in children with intractable seizures. Study observations and caveats: Only CDR3 sequence similarity suggested viral specificity, without known HCMV serostatus. Pre-surgery blood may have been undersampled, hiding some clones.

Time point specified: blood from clinic visit 5 months post-surgery; TSC patient then seizure free. Sequencing was limited to surgery cases with top T cell transcript signatures in brain tissue. Trimming removed 5 bases from V and 2 bases from J, with 19 bases in between. The CDR3 totals 16 residues. From germline, CDR1 is SGHRS and CDR2 YFSETQ. The repertoire was sequenced with immunoSEQ multiplex PCR; TCRdb's copy has only in-frame clones and lacks some. The table includes 300,000 to 400,000 clones, over 85% detected once. The genes are TRBV5-1 and TRBJ1-2; D is unresolved. The sequence was collected from a boy under two years old with tuberous sclerosis and intractable seizures. This specimen was peripheral blood, taken more than 4 months after surgery. The CDR3 sequence: CASRLSFETANYGYTF. CDR3 in DNA: TGCGCCAGCAGGCTCTCATTTGAGACCGCAAACTATGGCTACACCTTC.